This entry lists 18 T cell receptor beta chains sequenced from one sample in a study of shared clonotypes between healthy human individuals. Here immunoSEQ multiplex PCR was the method, and the copy in TCRdb shows in-frame clones only, minus some. The table records 2 million to 2.5 million clones, approximately 94% of them present only once. The specimen was naive CD4+ T cells sorted from blood. Subset defined: CD45RA+ positively selected. These receptors were obtained from a man younger than 35 in good health.

The gene calls are TRBV5-6 and TRBJ1-2; possible D gene TRBD1, 6 bases. Germline lookup yields CDR1 SGHDT and CDR2 YYEEEE. V was trimmed by 3 bases and J by 7 bases, leaving 7 bases between them. This CDR3 comprises 11 residues. As DNA, the CDR3 is TGTGCCAGCAGCTCAGGGGTTGGCTACACCTTC. This encodes CASSSGVGYTF. The complete variable domain, with remaining parts taken from reference TRBV5-6 and TRBJ1-2, reads DAGVTQSPTHLIKTRGQQVTLRCSPKSGHDTVSWYQQALGQGPQFIFQYYEEEERQRGNFPDRFSGHQFPNYSSELNVNALLLGDSALYLCASSSGVGYTFGSGTRLTVV.

The chain employs TRBV30 and TRBJ1-2, with 7 bases matching TRBD1. The germline V gene encodes CDR1 GTSNPN and CDR2 SVGIG (reference sequence). The CDR3 totals 13 residues. V lost 0 bases, J lost 6 bases, and 4 bases stayed unmatched. CDR3 DNA: TGTGCCTGGAGTGTAGACAGGGAGGATGGCTACACCTTC. Translated: CAWSVDREDGYTF.

The rearrangement uses TRBV7-9 and TRBJ2-1, with D perhaps TRBD1 (6 bases). The CDR3 is 16 residues long. The ends were cut back, 5 bases at V and 4 bases at J, with 18 bases in the middle. Germline values: CDR1 SEHNR, CDR2 FQNEAQ (reference sequence). The CDR3, as DNA: TGTGCCAGCAGCCCCTCGAGAGGGGGACATTACAATGAGCAGTTCTTC. Amino acid sequence: CASSPSRGGHYNEQFF.

The chain is built from TRBV7-2 and TRBJ2-7; TRBD2 matches 9 bases. The J segment lost 3 bases and the V segment lost 0 bases, leaving 12 bases of the junction unmatched. Germline loops: CDR1 SGHTA, CDR2 FQGNSA. The CDR3 has 18 residues. The CDR3 region is CASSLASGLAGRNYEQYF. CDR3 nucleotide sequence: TGTGCCAGCAGCTTAGCGTCGGGGCTAGCGGGAAGGAACTACGAGCAGTACTTC.

The J gene is TRBJ2-7, the V gene TRBV7-9; D perhaps matches TRBD1 (5 bases). The CDR3 covers 14 residues. CDR1 and CDR2 from the germline V gene are SEHNR and FQNEAQ (reference sequence). V dropped 8 bases and J dropped 5 bases, with 19 bases sitting between them. CDR3 coding DNA: TGTGCCAGCTTCGATTTCCCTGGGGCGCACGAGCAGTACTTC. Encoded protein: CASFDFPGAHEQYF.

The chain joins TRBV9 to TRBJ2-1; D is perhaps TRBD1 or TRBD2 (5 bases each). V lost 0 bases and J 1 base, leaving 14 bases between the germline ends. CDR1 and CDR2 (germline): SGDLS, YYNGEE. This CDR3 spans 17 amino acids. CDR3 sequence reads: CASSVAGGALSYNEQFF. The CDR3 DNA reads TGTGCCAGCAGCGTAGCTGGGGGAGCTCTGTCCTACAATGAGCAGTTCTTC.

As concerns this clone: The sample holds other DNA sequences that translate to the same CDR3. The chain links TRBV2 to TRBJ1-3; no reliable D call. The germline V and J ends were trimmed by 0 bases and 7 bases, with 4 bases remaining between them. CDR1 and CDR2 (germline): SNHLY, FYNNEI. There are 12 residues in the CDR3. CDR3 in DNA: TGTGCCAGCAGTGAAGCGGGGAACACCATATATTTT. Amino acids: CASSEAGNTIYF.

This clone has a handful of counts. A read error may produce the germline difference seen at one junction end. The chain recombines TRBV7-9 with TRBJ1-3; D possibly corresponds to TRBD1 (5 bases). The CDR3 consists of 12 residues. Germline V gene data show CDR1 as SEHNR and CDR2 as FQNEAQ (reference sequence). This CDR3 is CASTVAPGRTDF. The CDR3 DNA is TGTGCCAGCACGGTAGCTCCGGGACGCACAGATTTT. The whole variable domain, remainder taken from reference TRBV7-9 and TRBJ1-3, is DTGVSQNPRHKITKRGQNVTFRCDPISEHNRLYWYRQTLGQGPEFLTYFQNEAQLEKSRLLSDRFSAERPKGSFSTLEIQRTEQGDSAMYLCASTVAPGRTDFGEGSWLTVV.

This clone has a handful of counts. This chain joins TRBV4-1 and TRBJ2-2, with D perhaps TRBD2 (6 bases). In germline, CDR1 is MGHRA, CDR2 YSYEKL. V gave up 1 base and J gave up 8 bases, with 11 bases separating them. The CDR3 runs 14 residues. CDR3 region: CASSQGRVAGELFF. The CDR3 bases are TGCGCCAGCAGCCAAGGGAGGGTAGCAGGGGAGCTGTTTTTT.

The chain couples TRBV30 to TRBJ2-5; 15 bases match TRBD2. V gave up 0 bases and J gave up 4 bases; unmatched junction bases: 9. Per the germline V gene, CDR1 is GTSNPN and CDR2 is SVGIG (reference sequence). The CDR3 has 18 residues. The CDR3: CAWSVYRTSGGAGETQYF. DNA of the CDR3: TGTGCCTGGAGTGTATACCGGACTAGCGGGGGGGCCGGAGAGACCCAGTACTTC.

The chain uses TRBV28 and TRBJ2-5; TRBD2 matches 11 bases. CDR1 and CDR2 from the germline V gene are MDHEN and SYDVKM. V lost 5 bases, J lost 2 bases, and 4 bases stayed unmatched. This CDR3 comprises 15 residues. The CDR3 protein is CASSPSGGSQETQYF. In DNA, the CDR3 is TGTGCCAGCAGTCCTAGCGGGGGGTCACAAGAGACCCAGTACTTC.

CDR3 nucleotide sequence: TGTGCCAGCAGCTTAGAGGGCGGTGGCTACACCTTC. Amino acids: CASSLEGGGYTF. This chain joins TRBV7-2 and TRBJ1-2; no definite D call. CDR3 size: 12 residues. Between the trimmed V and J ends, which lost 1 base and 7 bases, there was a span of 7 bases. Germline assignment: CDR1 SGHTA and CDR2 FQGNSA.

In DNA form, the CDR3 reads TGTGCCAGCAGCGATCAACAGGGGGCGCGGGAGACCCAGTACTTC. Its protein product is CASSDQQGARETQYF. V usage is TRBV5-4 and J usage is TRBJ2-5, with 9 bases aligning to TRBD1. V gave up 4 bases and J gave up 5 bases; unmatched junction bases: 9. The germline CDR1 and CDR2 sequences are SGHNT and YYREEE (reference sequence). The CDR3 is made up of 15 amino acids.

On this clone: This sample also contains other DNA sequences that code for the same CDR3. The chain employs TRBV10-3 and TRBJ2-7; no clear D gene. The CDR3 covers 12 residues. The germline V gene encodes CDR1 ENHRY and CDR2 SYGVKD. Trimming removed 0 bases from V and 3 bases from J, with 3 bases in between. CDR3 amino acids: CAISESVYEQYF. Written as DNA, the CDR3 is TGTGCCATCAGTGAGTCTGTCTACGAGCAGTACTTC.

This sequence joins TRBV7-3 and TRBJ1-1; the match to TRBD1 covers 7 bases. This CDR3 spans 15 amino acids. Germline CDR1 and CDR2: SGHTA and FQGTGA. The ends lost 1 base at V and 4 bases at J; junction bases unmatched: 6. The CDR3 region is CASSLKGRGLTEAFF. The CDR3 DNA follows: TGTGCCAGCAGCTTAAAGGGAAGGGGGCTCACTGAAGCTTTCTTT.

This chain joins TRBV5-1 and TRBJ2-2; no reliable D call. Germline V CDR1 and CDR2: SGHRS, YFSETQ. The germline V and J ends were trimmed by 4 bases and 6 bases, with 10 bases remaining between them. The CDR3 totals 13 residues. CDR3 sequence: CASSLSSPGELFF. Written as DNA, the CDR3 is TGCGCCAGCAGCCTCTCTAGTCCCGGGGAGCTGTTTTTT.

A remark on this clone: The sample holds other DNA sequences that translate to the same CDR3. V usage is TRBV5-1 and J usage is TRBJ2-3, with a possible D match to TRBD2 (6 bases). V was pared by 0 bases and J by 2 bases, with 10 bases between. CDR3 size: 15 residues. Germline V lookup: CDR1 SGHRS, CDR2 YFSETQ. The CDR3 reads CASSLAGGDTDTQYF. CDR3 DNA sequence: TGCGCCAGCAGCTTGGCCGGGGGAGACACAGATACGCAGTATTTT.

Remarks on this clone: A read error may produce the germline difference seen at one junction end. J is TRBJ2-2 and V is TRBV6-1; D might be TRBD2 (6 bases). Per the germline V gene, CDR1 is MNHNS and CDR2 is SASEGT. This CDR3 has 13 amino acids. CDR3 DNA: TGTGCCAGCAGTGAAGCGCAGACCGGGGGGCTGTTTTTT. It specifies CASSEAQTGGLFF.